Presented here are 13 T cell receptor beta chains from one specimen sequenced in a study of CD8+ T cells in alopecia areata. Sequencing relied on a cDNA template that was reverse transcribed from extracted RNA. Profiled with immunoSEQ multiplex PCR; TCRdb holds only in-frame clones, not every one. The sample lists more than 200,000 clones, roughly two thirds occurring once. Specimen: CD4+ T cells sorted from blood, collected at week 0. The origin of the receptors is a human donor with alopecia areata.

This sequence joins TRBV30 and TRBJ1-1, with TRBD1 as a possible D gene (5 bases). The CDR3 is 13 amino acids. Trimming cost V 4 bases and J 5 bases, with 14 bases left between them. CDR1 is GTSNPN and CDR2 is SVGIG in the germline V gene (reference sequence). This CDR3 is CAWTPVQGTEAFF. In DNA, the CDR3 is TGTGCCTGGACCCCCGTTCAGGGAACTGAAGCTTTCTTT.

The V gene is TRBV30, the J gene TRBJ1-2; 7 nucleotides line up with TRBD1. Per the germline V gene, CDR1 is GTSNPN and CDR2 is SVGIG (reference sequence). Trimming removed 4 bases from V and 5 bases from J; junction bases left unmatched: 10. The CDR3 spans 14 residues. This CDR3 reads CAWTLGGGRYGYTF. CDR3 bases: TGTGCCTGGACCCTTGGAGGGGGCCGGTATGGCTACACCTTC. Complete variable domain (other parts from reference TRBV30 and TRBJ1-2): SQTIHQWPATLVQPVGSPLSLECTVEGTSNPNLYWYRQAAGRGLQLLFYSVGIGQISSEVPQNLSASRPQDRQFILSSKKLLLSDSGFYLCAWTLGGGRYGYTFGSGTRLTVV.

The V and J genes are TRBV29-1 and TRBJ1-3, with D tentatively TRBD1 (5 bases). V shed 6 bases and J shed 6 bases, with 15 bases lying between them. Germline V gives CDR1 SQVTM, CDR2 ANQGSEA. The CDR3 is 13 residues long. CDR3 coding DNA: TGCAGCGTCCGGGGCCAACCGGCAAACACCATATATTTT. Its protein is CSVRGQPANTIYF.

This clone was found a few times. The chain links TRBV9 to TRBJ2-1, with unresolved D. Trimming shortened V by 0 bases and J by 8 bases, and 9 bases separated the two germline ends. Per germline, CDR1 SGDLS and CDR2 YYNGEE. CDR3 length equals 13 residues. Here the CDR3 reads CASSVGEGHEQFF. The CDR3 DNA reads as TGTGCCAGCAGCGTAGGGGAAGGTCATGAGCAGTTCTTC.

The V call is TRBV9, the J call TRBJ2-1, with TRBD2 as a possible D gene (6 bases). Germline V gene data show CDR1 as SGDLS and CDR2 as YYNGEE. Trimming removed 3 bases from V and 0 bases from J, with 13 bases in between. The CDR3 is 16 amino acids. The CDR3 spells CASSAGGPRSYNEQFF. In nucleotides, the CDR3 is TGTGCCAGCAGCGCCGGGGGTCCCCGCTCCTACAATGAGCAGTTCTTC.

V is TRBV2 and J is TRBJ2-7; 9 bases are a match to TRBD2. CDR3 length: 15 residues. The germline gives CDR1 SNHLY, CDR2 FYNNEI. V lost 6 bases to trimming and J lost 4 bases; unmatched junction nucleotides: 10. This CDR3 reads CASREPSGTMYEQYF. CDR3 bases: TGTGCCAGCAGGGAACCTAGCGGGACAATGTACGAGCAGTACTTC.

The chain has TRBV7-2 and TRBJ2-3; perhaps TRBD1 as D (5 bases). The V gene lost 2 bases and the J gene lost 11 bases, with 11 bases spanning the gap. Germline loops: CDR1 SGHTA, CDR2 FQGNSA. CDR3 length: 12 amino acids. CDR3 residues: CASSLRQLQQYF. In DNA form, the CDR3 reads TGTGCCAGCAGCTTACGACAGCTTCAGCAGTATTTT.

The rearrangement joins TRBV30 to TRBJ2-7, with D possibly matching TRBD1 (5 bases). Trimming left V 4 bases short and J 2 bases short, with 9 bases between. Per germline, CDR1 GTSNPN and CDR2 SVGIG (reference sequence). The CDR3 sequence is 12 residues long. The CDR3 nucleotides are TGTGCCTGGAAGACAGAGCCCTACGAGCAGTACTTC. Translation gives CAWKTEPYEQYF.

This chain links TRBV29-1 with TRBJ2-7, with 14 bases aligning to TRBD2. The ends lost 7 bases at V and 2 bases at J; junction bases unmatched: 4. CDR1 SQVTM and CDR2 ANQGSEA come from the germline V gene. The CDR3 spans 14 residues. CDR3 in DNA: TGCAGCGCCTTGGGACTAGCGGGGGCCTACGAGCAGTACTTC. The encoded protein is CSALGLAGAYEQYF.

The V and J genes are TRBV18 and TRBJ2-1, with TRBD2 identical over 11 bases. CDR1 is KGHSH and CDR2 is LQKENI in the germline V gene. The CDR3 contains 16 residues. V was pared by 3 bases and J by 3 bases, with 4 bases of the junction left unmatched. CDR3 in DNA: TGTGCCAGCTCACCCTTTAGCGGGGGGGGCTACAATGAGCAGTTCTTC. Its translation: CASSPFSGGGYNEQFF.

The gene calls are TRBV30 and TRBJ1-1, with a tentative D call TRBD1 (5 bases). This CDR3 is built from 12 residues. Trimming removed 5 bases at V and 11 bases at J, with 18 bases between. Germline V gene lookup returns CDR1 GTSNPN and CDR2 SVGIG (reference sequence). CDR3: CAWDALGRDAFF. DNA of the CDR3: TGTGCCTGGGACGCCTTGGGCCGGGACGCTTTCTTT.

Turning to this clone: Other DNA sequences in the sample encode the same CDR3. The chain is built from TRBV7-3 and TRBJ2-1; D gene ambiguous. Trimming removed 3 bases from V and 5 bases from J, with 5 bases in between. The germline CDR1 and CDR2 sequences are SGHTA and FQGTGA. CDR3 length: 12 residues. The chain's CDR3 is CASSFGDNEQFF. In nucleotides, the CDR3 is TGTGCCAGCAGCTTTGGAGACAATGAGCAGTTCTTC.

In DNA form, the CDR3 reads TGCGCCAGCAGCCCCAGGGAGTCCTACGAGCAGTACTTC. Encoded protein: CASSPRESYEQYF. This rearrangement joins TRBV4-1 to TRBJ2-7; D assignment may be TRBD1 or TRBD2 (5 bases each). In germline, CDR1 is MGHRA, CDR2 YSYEKL. Trimming took 4 bases from V and 1 from J, leaving 8 bases between them. The CDR3 is 13 residues long.